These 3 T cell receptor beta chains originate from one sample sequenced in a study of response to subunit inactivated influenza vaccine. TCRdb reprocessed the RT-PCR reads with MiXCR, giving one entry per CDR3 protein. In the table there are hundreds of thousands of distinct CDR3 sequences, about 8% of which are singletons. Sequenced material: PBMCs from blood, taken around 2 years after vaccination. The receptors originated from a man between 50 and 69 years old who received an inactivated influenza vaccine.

This CDR3 is CASRGLAETGISYNEQFF. DNA of the CDR3: TGTGCCAGCAGGGGACTAGCGGAGACAGGAATCTCCTACAATGAGCAGTTCTTC. V usage is TRBV12-3 or TRBV12-4 and J usage is TRBJ2-1, with TRBD2 matching over 11 bases. V lost 6 bases, J lost 0 bases, and 10 bases stayed unmatched. The CDR3 totals 18 residues.

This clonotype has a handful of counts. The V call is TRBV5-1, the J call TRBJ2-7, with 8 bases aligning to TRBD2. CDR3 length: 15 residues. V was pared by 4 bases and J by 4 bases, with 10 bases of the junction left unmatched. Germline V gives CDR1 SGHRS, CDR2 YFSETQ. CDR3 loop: CASSPTGGPQYEQYF. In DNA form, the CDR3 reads TGCGCCAGCAGCCCCACGGGGGGGCCCCAATACGAGCAGTACTTC.

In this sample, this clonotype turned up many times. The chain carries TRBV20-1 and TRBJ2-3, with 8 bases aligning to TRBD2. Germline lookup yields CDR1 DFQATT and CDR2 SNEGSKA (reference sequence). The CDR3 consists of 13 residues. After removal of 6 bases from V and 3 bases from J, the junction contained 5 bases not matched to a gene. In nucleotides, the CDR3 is TGCAGTGCCAGCGGGAGAGTAACAGATACGCAGTATTTT. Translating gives CSASGRVTDTQYF.